The rows below give T cell receptor beta chains drawn from one sample of a study of beta chain features in type 1 diabetes. TCRdb keeps only in-frame clones here, not all; method: immunoSEQ multiplex PCR. The data show 810,000 or so clones, around a sixth seen once. Input material: naive CD4+ T cells from blood. Source of these receptors: a woman aged 18-29 years in good health. Each CDR3 is given without its conserved first and last residue. Fields, in order: V gene, CDR3 protein.

v_gene: TRBV28
CDR3aa: ASSSQGAVSYNEQF

v_gene: TRBV7-2
CDR3aa: ASSRTGLAPDTQY

v_gene: TRBV11-2
CDR3aa: ASSFDWRDTQY

v_gene: TRBV5-1
CDR3aa: ASSLGQTTDTQY

v_gene: TRBV9
CDR3aa: ASSVGLAGTQETQY

v_gene: TRBV6-6
CDR3aa: ASSSPNNYEQY

v_gene: TRBV15
CDR3aa: ATSSTGTSGRPTYNEQF

v_gene: TRBV5-1
CDR3aa: ASSMNYNEQF

v_gene: TRBV5-6
CDR3aa: ASSLLVGQGRSGANVLT

v_gene: TRBV28
CDR3aa: ASSPPGVGETQY

v_gene: TRBV4-1
CDR3aa: ASSQIPIIKLAALHGETQY

v_gene: TRBV15
CDR3aa: ATSSELEAFHYEQY

v_gene: TRBV2
CDR3aa: ASSRGGGSHNEQF

v_gene: TRBV10-3
CDR3aa: AIKGTGTYEQY

v_gene: TRBV7-8
CDR3aa: ASSLAEETQY

v_gene: TRBV11-2
CDR3aa: ASRQTSGRDNEQF

v_gene: TRBV9
CDR3aa: ASSVSGTSGNTIY